Listed here are 10 T cell receptor beta chains from one sample, sequenced in a study of CD8 T cells in Susac syndrome. Random hexamers were used to reverse transcribe the RNA input (about 0.45 to 1 ug). TCRdb ran MiXCR on the immunoSEQ multiplex PCR reads and lists one entry per CDR3 protein. Here the sample spans some 300,000 distinct CDR3 sequences, 75% to 85% being singletons. The sequenced material came from CD8+ T cells from PBMCs. Receptors originate from a human donor with multiple sclerosis.

The rearrangement uses TRBV27 and TRBJ2-7, with TRBD1 matching over 8 bases. CDR3 length: 14 residues. The germline CDR1 and CDR2 sequences are MNHEY and SMNVEV (reference sequence). The V and J ends lost 3 bases and 3 bases, in that order; junction bases with no gene match: 4. The CDR3 loop reads CASSLDRDGYEQYF. DNA for the CDR3: TGTGCCAGCAGTTTGGACAGGGATGGCTACGAGCAGTACTTC.

The V gene is TRBV28, the J gene TRBJ1-5; D not certain. The ends were cut back, 3 bases at V and 4 bases at J, with 10 bases in the middle. CDR1 MDHEN and CDR2 SYDVKM come from the germline V gene. The CDR3 length is 14 residues. CDR3 sequence: CASSFLISNQPQHF. The CDR3 coding sequence is TGTGCCAGCAGTTTCCTCATATCTAATCAGCCCCAGCATTTT.

The rearrangement links TRBV27 to TRBJ2-1; TRBD2 aligns across 13 bases. V was clipped by 6 bases and J by 8 bases; unmatched bases: 10. Germline loops: CDR1 MNHEY, CDR2 SMNVEV (reference sequence). The CDR3 totals 16 residues. CDR3 sequence reads: CASSSKLGLAGHEQFF. The CDR3 DNA follows: TGTGCCAGCAGCTCCAAACTGGGACTAGCGGGGCATGAGCAGTTCTTC.

This chain connects TRBV29-1 to TRBJ2-7; perhaps TRBD1 as D (5 bases). The V gene lost 6 bases and the J gene lost 0 bases, with 12 bases spanning the gap. CDR1 and CDR2 from the germline V gene are SQVTM and ANQGSEA. This CDR3 has 13 amino acids. CDR3 DNA sequence: TGCAGCGTCGCGGACACGAGCTCCTACGAGCAGTACTTC. Translating it yields CSVADTSSYEQYF.

The chain links TRBV14 to TRBJ2-5, with D perhaps matching TRBD2 (6 bases). Germline loops: CDR1 SGHDN, CDR2 FVKESK. V shed 5 bases and J shed 3 bases, with 16 bases lying between them. The CDR3 runs 15 residues. The CDR3 DNA sequence: TGTGCCAGCAGCAGACATCGGGGGAGAGAAGAGACCCAGTACTTC. Protein sequence: CASSRHRGREETQYF.

This clonotype was recorded a few times. CDR3 amino acids: CASSFTATFSYEQYF. In DNA, the CDR3 is TGTGCCAGCAGCTTTACTGCCACCTTCTCCTACGAGCAGTACTTC. The chain carries TRBV7-2 and TRBJ2-7; no firm D call. The CDR3 spans 15 residues. The V end was cut by 3 bases, the J end by 0 bases, with 12 bases between. The V gene's germline CDR1 is SGHTA and CDR2 FQGNSA.

This rearrangement joins TRBV10-3 to TRBJ2-1; D may correspond to TRBD1 or TRBD2 (5 bases each). CDR1 and CDR2 from the germline V gene are ENHRY and SYGVKD. The CDR3 has 15 amino acids. V was pared by 6 bases and J by 7 bases, with 19 bases between. This CDR3 reads CAIRGRTWGRNEQFF. In DNA form, the CDR3 reads TGTGCCATCAGGGGACGGACCTGGGGTCGTAATGAGCAGTTCTTC.

The chain couples TRBV18 to TRBJ2-7; possibly TRBD1 for D (5 bases). CDR1 and CDR2 from the germline V gene are KGHSH and LQKENI. Trimming shortened V by 4 bases and J by 3 bases, and 7 bases separated the two germline ends. The CDR3 runs 12 residues. As DNA, the CDR3 is TGTGCCAGCTCACACGGACACTACGAGCAGTACTTC. This codes for CASSHGHYEQYF.

This clonotype has more than one count but fewer than ten. The chain combines TRBV4-3 with TRBJ1-2; D remains unclear. CDR1 is LGHNA and CDR2 is YSLEER in the germline V gene. The ends were cut back, 0 bases at V and 4 bases at J, with 9 bases in the middle. The CDR3 extends over 14 amino acids. CDR3 in DNA: TGCGCCAGCAGCCAAGATAGCGGACGCTATGGCTACACCTTC. Residues: CASSQDSGRYGYTF.

A few counts support this clonotype. V and J are TRBV7-2 and TRBJ1-1; 7 nucleotides align to TRBD1. CDR3 length: 15 residues. V lost 4 bases and J lost 4; bases outside the gene matches: 9. CDR1 and CDR2 (germline): SGHTA, FQGNSA. Here the CDR3 DNA reads TGTGCCAGCAGCTGGAGGGGGCCAGGGAGCACTGAAGCTTTCTTT. It codes for CASSWRGPGSTEAFF.